The entry below describes one TCR beta chain. The CDR3 loop spans 17 amino acids. Trimming pared 5 bases from V and 0 bases from J, leaving 14 bases between. Germline lookup yields CDR1 MNHEY and CDR2 SMNVEV (reference sequence). Measured with immunoSEQ multiplex PCR; TCRdb has only the in-frame clones, and not every one. Among about 95,000 clones listed, around 85% were seen once. This sample was taken from a study of blood T cell repertoires in COVID-19. Overall study context: The United States, Italy and Spain supplied acute and convalescent COVID-19 samples.

The source material was peripheral blood. This sequence joins TRBV27 and TRBJ1-6; no firm D call. The receptor comes from an elderly man with active or convalescent COVID-19. DNA for the CDR3: TGTGCCAGCAGTCTTCGGTCCTTAAGCTCCTATAATTCACCCCTCCACTTT. This gives the protein CASSLRSLSSYNSPLHF.